This T cell receptor (beta chain) was sequenced during a study of T-cell reconstitution after alpha-beta-depleted transplantation in children. Unique molecular identifiers were incorporated when the TCRbeta library was constructed. Each CDR3 protein gets one entry after TCRdb re-called the PCR reads with MiXCR. This sample has about 610,000 distinct CDR3 sequences, with 8% to 11% found just once. This clonotype occurred a few times. This CDR3 is built from 15 residues. V shed 3 bases and J shed 2 bases, with 10 bases lying between them. This TCR was recovered from a human donor who donated a stem cell graft to a child with acute myeloid leukemia. This chain connects TRBV12-3 or TRBV12-4 to TRBJ2-2; D is possibly TRBD1 (5 bases). The specimen was PBMCs from the stem cell graft donor, collected from the stem cell graft. The CDR3 loop is CASSFRQGNTGELFF. The DNA for the CDR3 is TGTGCCAGCAGTTTTCGGCAGGGTAACACCGGGGAGCTGTTTTTT.